This T cell receptor (beta chain) derives from a study of T cells expressing NK-cell markers. Study outcomes and limitations: These clonotypes additionally ranked first within the CD3+CD56-NKG2C+ fraction of a few donors.

Worth noting for this clonotype: The antigen is not known.

TCRdb reprocessed the 5' RACE reads and stores each CDR3 protein as one record, lacking DNA. The sample table sets out 200,000 to 300,000 distinct CDR3 sequences. Germline V gene lookup returns CDR1 GTSNPN and CDR2 SVGIG (reference sequence). CDR3 size: 11 residues. The receptor's source is a young man in good health. What was sequenced was blood T cells: a sorted CD56 or NKG2C T cell subset, CD4+ or CD8+ T cells, or bulk PBMC T cells (not recorded which). The rearrangement joins TRBV30 to TRBJ2-3. The CDR3 reads CAWSVSGTQYF.